These 28 T cell receptor beta chains were all obtained from the same sample, sequenced in a study of blood T cell repertoires in COVID-19. The repertoire was sequenced with immunoSEQ multiplex PCR; TCRdb's copy has only in-frame clones and lacks some. The sample holds approximately 97,000 clones, about 85% seen once. Sequencing was performed on peripheral blood. Receptors were obtained from a man older than 75 with acute or convalescent COVID-19.

The chain employs TRBV30 and TRBJ2-1; 8 nucleotides line up with TRBD1. CDR1 GTSNPN and CDR2 SVGIG come from the germline V gene (reference sequence). The ends lost 3 bases at V and 9 bases at J; junction bases unmatched: 7. The CDR3 extends over 13 amino acids. As DNA, the CDR3 is TGTGCCTGGAGAATTCCAGGGGGCCCTGAGCAGTTCTTC. This codes for CAWRIPGGPEQFF.

This rearrangement joins TRBV19 to TRBJ2-2, with D uncertain. Between the trimmed V and J ends, which lost 6 bases and 3 bases, there was a span of 14 bases. The CDR3 spans 15 residues. Germline V CDR1 and CDR2: LNHDA, SQIVND (reference sequence). The CDR3 reads CASSAGSLDTGELFF. CDR3 in DNA: TGTGCCAGTAGCGCCGGGTCCCTGGACACCGGGGAGCTGTTTTTT.

V usage is TRBV3-1 (or the pseudogene TRBV3-2) and J usage is TRBJ2-3; TRBD2 agrees at 8 bases. Germline trimming cut 4 bases from V and 4 bases from J; bases unmatched to any gene: 13. The V gene's germline CDR1 is LGHDT and CDR2 YNNKEL (reference sequence). The CDR3 has 17 amino acids. The CDR3 region is CASSRGYSGTSPDTQYF. In DNA form, the CDR3 reads TGTGCCAGCAGCCGCGGCTATAGCGGGACGAGTCCAGATACGCAGTATTTT.

This clone appeared a single time. This sequence joins TRBV25-1 and TRBJ1-2, with no clear D. The germline CDR1 and CDR2 sequences are MGHDK and SYGVNS. Trimming took off 3 bases at V and 2 bases at J, with 7 bases between the two ends. This CDR3 is built from 13 residues. CDR3 amino acids: CASSDSSNYGYTF. CDR3 in DNA: TGTGCCAGCAGTGACAGTTCGAACTATGGCTACACCTTC.

This rearrangement joins TRBV3-1 (or the pseudogene TRBV3-2) to TRBJ1-6; no clear D. V dropped 1 base and J dropped 7 bases, with 5 bases sitting between them. Germline CDR1 and CDR2: LGHDT and YNNKEL (reference sequence). The CDR3 covers 13 residues. The CDR3 protein is CASSQGANSPLHF. CDR3 coding DNA: TGTGCCAGCAGCCAAGGGGCGAATTCACCCCTCCACTTT.

The chain recombines TRBV5-1 with TRBJ2-5; a possible D gene is TRBD2 (5 bases). This CDR3 contains 13 residues. Trimming removed 1 base from V and 5 bases from J, with 9 bases in between. Germline CDR1 reads SGHRS; CDR2 reads YFSETQ. The CDR3 here is CASSLPSGETQYF. CDR3 nucleotide sequence: TGCGCCAGCAGCTTGCCCTCGGGGGAGACCCAGTACTTC.

The V gene is TRBV5-4, the J gene TRBJ2-7; no clear D gene. This CDR3 is built from 13 residues. Germline assignment: CDR1 SGHNT and CDR2 YYREEE (reference sequence). V was clipped by 3 bases and J by 2 bases, with 9 bases between them. CDR3 sequence (DNA): TGTGCCAGCAGCTCAACAACTACCTACGAGCAGTACTTC. Protein sequence: CASSSTTTYEQYF. Full variable domain (remainder filled in from reference TRBV5-4 and TRBJ2-7): ETGVTQSPTHLIKTRGQQVTLRCSSQSGHNTVSWYQQALGQGPQFIFQYYREEENGRGNFPPRFSGLQFPNYSSELNVNALELDDSALYLCASSSTTTYEQYFGPGTRLTVT.

This clone was counted a few times. This chain connects TRBV15 to TRBJ1-1; TRBD1 matches 8 bases. Germline loops: CDR1 LNHNV, CDR2 YYDKDF (reference sequence). V lost 2 bases and J lost 8; bases outside the gene matches: 10. CDR3 length equals 15 residues. CDR3 protein: CATSRTRQGSGEAFF. DNA of the CDR3: TGTGCCACCAGCAGAACCCGACAGGGGAGTGGGGAAGCTTTCTTT.

The chain is built from TRBV6-5 and TRBJ1-1, with 10 bases identical to TRBD1. J was trimmed by 4 bases and V by 2 bases; bases with no gene match: 4. CDR3 size: 15 residues. Germline lookup yields CDR1 MNHEY and CDR2 SVGAGI. CDR3 in DNA: TGTGCCAGCAGTTACGCGACAGGGGGCAGCACTGAAGCTTTCTTT. As protein: CASSYATGGSTEAFF.

This rearrangement joins TRBV21-1 to TRBJ1-5. TRBV21-1 is shown as a pseudogene. This CDR3 is 16 amino acids long. The CDR3 sequence is CASSPRGRGNNQPQHF. CDR3 in DNA: TGTGCCAGCAGCCCCCGAGGGCGAGGGAACAATCAGCCCCAGCATTTT.

The rearrangement links TRBV6-6 to TRBJ2-7; D may be TRBD1 (5 bases). The ends were cut back, 7 bases at V and 1 base at J, with 11 bases in the middle. The V gene's germline CDR1 is MNHNY and CDR2 SVGAGI (reference sequence). The CDR3 spans 13 residues. DNA of the CDR3: TGTGCCAGCAAGCCTCAGGGATCCTACGAGCAGTACTTC. Translated: CASKPQGSYEQYF.

This sequence joins TRBV7-6 and TRBJ2-7; the match to TRBD2 covers 12 bases. Germline lookup yields CDR1 SGHVS and CDR2 FNYEAQ. The ends lost 1 base at V and 7 bases at J; junction bases unmatched: 5. The CDR3 has 15 residues. The chain's CDR3 is CASSLVASGGGEQYF. CDR3 sequence (DNA): TGTGCCAGCAGCTTAGTGGCTAGCGGGGGGGGTGAGCAGTACTTC.

The genes are TRBV7-3 and TRBJ2-3; D possibly corresponds to TRBD2 (6 bases). Germline-derived CDR1 and CDR2 are SGHTA and FQGTGA. The CDR3 length is 13 residues. Trimming took off 8 bases at V and 2 bases at J, with 11 bases between the two ends. The chain's CDR3 is CASAGNFTDTQYF. The CDR3 region has the DNA TGTGCCAGCGCGGGGAACTTCACAGATACGCAGTATTTT. The full variable domain, with the rest looked up from reference TRBV7-3 and TRBJ2-3, is GAGVSQTPSNKVTEKGKYVELRCDPISGHTALYWYRQSLGQGPEFLIYFQGTGAADDSGLPNDRFFAVRPEGSVSTLKIQRTERGDSAVYLCASAGNFTDTQYFGPGTRLTVL.

J is TRBJ2-1 and V is TRBV15, with 9 nucleotides matching TRBD2. This CDR3 is built from 15 residues. Trimming removed 2 bases from V and 7 bases from J; junction bases left unmatched: 6. CDR1 and CDR2 (germline): LNHNV, YYDKDF (reference sequence). The chain's CDR3 is CATSRPSGNKNEQFF. Written as DNA, the CDR3 is TGTGCCACCAGCAGACCTAGCGGGAACAAGAATGAGCAGTTCTTC.

The V call is TRBV24-1, the J call TRBJ1-3, with TRBD1 as a possible D gene (5 bases). Germline assignment: CDR1 KGHDR and CDR2 SFDVKD. V gave up 4 bases and J gave up 4 bases, with 13 bases separating them. The CDR3 runs 15 residues. Written as DNA, the CDR3 is TGTGCCACCAGTGAACCGACAGCGGGCGGAAACACCATATATTTT. This translates into CATSEPTAGGNTIYF.

The chain is built from TRBV28 and TRBJ1-2; the D is unclear. This CDR3 has 12 residues. The germline V gene encodes CDR1 MDHEN and CDR2 SYDVKM. Trimming pared 4 bases from V and 8 bases from J, leaving 11 bases between. The CDR3: CASSSQRRGYTF. The DNA for the CDR3 is TGTGCCAGCAGTTCCCAAAGGAGGGGCTACACCTTC.

The V gene is TRBV9, the J gene TRBJ2-5; TRBD1 is a possible D gene (6 bases). The CDR3 contains 16 residues. CDR1 is SGDLS, CDR2 YYNGEE, per germline. V was shortened by 4 bases and J by 5 bases, with 21 bases between the two germline ends. CDR3 protein: CASSSNPGESRETQYF. In DNA, the CDR3 is TGTGCCAGCAGCTCAAATCCAGGGGAGAGTAGGGAGACCCAGTACTTC.

V is TRBV19 and J is TRBJ2-4; D ambiguous. This CDR3 is 12 amino acids long. Germline assignment: CDR1 LNHDA and CDR2 SQIVND (reference sequence). Trimming removed 6 bases from V and 6 bases from J, with 9 bases in between. The CDR3 coding sequence is TGTGCCAGTAGCCCTGTTCGAAACATTCAGTACTTC. Protein: CASSPVRNIQYF.

This chain links TRBV24-1 with TRBJ2-1; 11 positions match TRBD1. V shed 4 bases, J shed 5 bases, and the junction held 0 bases outside the gene matches. CDR3 length equals 14 residues. The germline CDR1 and CDR2 sequences are KGHDR and SFDVKD. DNA for the CDR3: TGTGCCACCAGTGAGGGACAGGGGGACAATGAGCAGTTCTTC. Its translation: CATSEGQGDNEQFF.

The V call is TRBV20-1, the J call TRBJ1-1, with 8 nucleotides matching TRBD1. The CDR3 length is 15 residues. From germline, CDR1 is DFQATT and CDR2 SNEGSKA (reference sequence). The trim removed 3 bases at V and 3 bases at J, leaving 9 bases unmatched. CDR3 protein: CSASNPTGAYTEAFF. As DNA, the CDR3 is TGCAGTGCTAGTAACCCGACAGGGGCTTACACTGAAGCTTTCTTT.

The V gene is TRBV6-5, the J gene TRBJ2-1, with 11 nucleotides matching TRBD2. Germline CDR1 is MNHEY and CDR2 is SVGAGI. This CDR3 comprises 15 residues. J was trimmed by 4 bases and V by 9 bases; bases with no gene match: 8. The CDR3 reads CASQRGTSGYNEQFF. The CDR3 DNA reads TGTGCCAGTCAACGAGGGACTAGCGGATACAATGAGCAGTTCTTC.

The chain combines TRBV10-2 with TRBJ1-5; D gene ambiguous. CDR1 is WSHSY, CDR2 SAAADI, per germline. This CDR3 spans 15 amino acids. V lost 6 bases to trimming and J lost 2 bases, with 14 bases between them. CDR3 in amino acids: CASRREGSGNQPQHF. In DNA form, the CDR3 reads TGCGCCAGCAGAAGAGAGGGTTCGGGCAATCAGCCCCAGCATTTT.

V and J are TRBV19 and TRBJ1-2; 8 positions match TRBD1. The V gene end was trimmed by 4 bases and the J gene end by 8 bases; junction bases not matched to a gene: 3. The CDR3 loop spans 12 amino acids. Germline assignment: CDR1 LNHDA and CDR2 SQIVND (reference sequence). CDR3 sequence reads: CASSNRGIGYTF. The CDR3, as DNA: TGTGCCAGTAGTAACAGGGGGATCGGCTACACCTTC.

This chain joins TRBV7-3 and TRBJ2-1; 14 nucleotides align to TRBD2. Germline V gives CDR1 SGHTA, CDR2 FQGTGA. V dropped 1 base and J dropped 6; count of bases not matched to a gene: 2. This CDR3 has 16 residues. The CDR3 sequence: CASSLNGLAGGNEQFF. The CDR3 DNA reads TGTGCCAGCAGCTTAAACGGACTAGCGGGAGGCAATGAGCAGTTCTTC.

For the CDR3, the DNA is TGCAGCGTTGAATCCGGGACAGGGGAAAGTGGCTACACCTTC. Translation: CSVESGTGESGYTF. This sequence joins TRBV29-1 and TRBJ1-2; TRBD1 matches at 10 bases. The CDR3 is 14 residues long. The junction had 7 bases not matched to a gene; V was cut back by 2 bases and J by 7 bases. Germline CDR1 reads SQVTM; CDR2 reads ANQGSEA.

The rearrangement joins TRBV19 to TRBJ2-3, with D maybe TRBD2 (5 bases). Germline V lookup: CDR1 LNHDA, CDR2 SQIVND (reference sequence). This CDR3 is 17 amino acids long. Deletions cut 3 bases from V and 0 bases from J, with 16 bases between. The CDR3 protein is CASSMSGRATSTDTQYF. In nucleotides, the CDR3 is TGTGCCAGTAGTATGAGTGGGCGGGCGACTAGCACAGATACGCAGTATTTT.

V is TRBV5-1 and J is TRBJ2-1, with 8 bases that match TRBD2. Losses at the gene ends were 4 bases for V and 10 bases for J; bases not matched to a gene: 10. Germline assignment: CDR1 SGHRS and CDR2 YFSETQ. The CDR3 sequence is 14 residues long. The CDR3 sequence is CASSGQRGTVEQFF. DNA of the CDR3: TGCGCCAGCAGCGGGCAGCGGGGGACGGTGGAGCAGTTCTTC.

The chain's CDR3 is CASSILGGVQPQHF. The CDR3 bases are TGTGCCAGTAGTATCTTAGGGGGGGTTCAGCCCCAGCATTTT. V is TRBV19 and J is TRBJ1-5; tentatively, D is TRBD1 (6 bases). V lost 3 bases, J lost 6 bases, and 12 bases lay in between. The CDR3 is made up of 14 amino acids. Germline loops: CDR1 LNHDA, CDR2 SQIVND (reference sequence).